The 30 T cell receptor beta chains listed next were all sequenced from one sample in a study of blood T cell repertoires in COVID-19. Method: immunoSEQ multiplex PCR; TCRdb's copy keeps in-frame clones and lacks some. The data show some 140,000 clones, around three quarters seen once. Source material: peripheral blood. These receptors came from a man at least 80 years old with acute or convalescent COVID-19.

The chain has TRBV3-1 (or the pseudogene TRBV3-2) and TRBJ1-2; D uncertain. The CDR3 contains 13 residues. Per the germline V gene, CDR1 is LGHDT and CDR2 is YNNKEL (reference sequence). The V end was cut by 5 bases, the J end by 2 bases, with 9 bases between. The CDR3 bases are TGTGCCAGCAGCTCATTGCAGAACTATGGCTACACCTTC. Protein sequence: CASSSLQNYGYTF.

The chain has TRBV7-9 and TRBJ2-1, with no clear D. The CDR3 has 11 residues. The V gene's germline CDR1 is SEHNR and CDR2 FQNEAQ (reference sequence). Trimming removed 11 bases from V and 1 base from J, with 6 bases in between. Here the CDR3 DNA reads TGTGCCGACGGGTCCTACAATGAGCAGTTCTTC. This gives the protein CADGSYNEQFF. Variable domain in full (rest from reference TRBV7-9 and TRBJ2-1): DTGVSQNPRHKITKRGQNVTFRCDPISEHNRLYWYRQTLGQGPEFLTYFQNEAQLEKSRLLSDRFSAERPKGSFSTLEIQRTEQGDSAMYLCADGSYNEQFFGPGTRLTVL.

The genes are TRBV9 and TRBJ1-4; D remains ambiguous. V was trimmed by 3 bases and J by 2 bases, leaving 11 bases between them. The CDR3 covers 15 residues. CDR1 and CDR2 (germline): SGDLS, YYNGEE. The CDR3 sequence is CASSAHIATNEKLFF. The DNA for the CDR3 is TGTGCCAGCAGCGCCCACATAGCGACTAATGAAAAACTGTTTTTT.

The CDR3 protein is CASSQETSGGYNEQFF. The CDR3, as DNA: TGCGCCAGCAGCCAAGAGACTAGCGGGGGGTACAATGAGCAGTTCTTC. The genes are TRBV4-3 and TRBJ2-1, with 13 bases aligning to TRBD2. The CDR3 has 16 amino acids. J was trimmed by 4 bases and V by 0 bases; bases with no gene match: 0. Germline CDR1 is LGHNA and CDR2 is YSLEER.

The genes are TRBV12-3 or TRBV12-4 and TRBJ1-2; perhaps TRBD1 as D (6 bases). Deletions cut 3 bases from V and 6 bases from J, with 11 bases between. There are 13 residues in the CDR3. CDR3 sequence reads: CASSFGQKDGYTF. CDR3 DNA sequence: TGTGCCAGCAGTTTCGGACAGAAAGATGGCTACACCTTC.

This clone showed up just once. The rearrangement links TRBV7-2 to TRBJ2-3; possibly TRBD1 for D (5 bases). In germline, CDR1 is SGHTA, CDR2 FQGNSA. Deletions cut 0 bases from V and 3 bases from J, with 16 bases between. The CDR3 loop spans 17 amino acids. The CDR3 DNA is TGTGCCAGCAGCTTAGCTGGGGCCAACATTCAAACAGATACGCAGTATTTT. This encodes CASSLAGANIQTDTQYF.

This chain uses TRBV3-1 (or the pseudogene TRBV3-2) with TRBJ2-2; TRBD1 matches at 9 bases. V lost 3 bases and J lost 7; bases outside the gene matches: 9. Germline loops: CDR1 LGHDT, CDR2 YNNKEL (reference sequence). The CDR3 runs 16 residues. CDR3 protein: CASSQRGQGDVGELFF. The CDR3 DNA follows: TGTGCCAGCAGCCAGCGGGGACAGGGAGATGTCGGGGAGCTGTTTTTT.

This chain joins TRBV27 and TRBJ1-5, with 12 bases that match TRBD1. The CDR3 sequence is 15 residues long. Trimming cost V 4 bases and J 7 bases; bases outside gene matches: 5. The germline V gene has CDR1 MNHEY and CDR2 SMNVEV (reference sequence). Here the CDR3 reads CASSSGQGARQPQHF. Here the CDR3 DNA reads TGTGCCAGCAGTTCGGGACAGGGGGCTCGACAGCCCCAGCATTTT.

The genes are TRBV5-6 and TRBJ2-7, with a possible D match to TRBD1 (6 bases). The CDR3 has 12 amino acids. Germline V gives CDR1 SGHDT, CDR2 YYEEEE. Trimming cost V 3 bases and J 6 bases, with 10 bases left between them. The CDR3 loop is CASSWGRFEQYF. The CDR3 DNA reads TGTGCCAGCAGCTGGGGGCGTTTCGAGCAGTACTTC.

Ten or more counts support this clone. The chain has TRBV6-6 and TRBJ2-7; 8 positions match TRBD1. Trimming removed 8 bases from V and 6 bases from J; junction bases left unmatched: 6. The V gene's germline CDR1 is MNHNY and CDR2 SVGAGI (reference sequence). This CDR3 comprises 12 residues. CDR3 sequence: CASSGQGVEQYF. DNA of the CDR3: TGTGCCAGCTCCGGACAGGGTGTCGAGCAGTACTTC.

This clone was counted between two and nine times. This chain joins TRBV10-3 and TRBJ2-2, with TRBD2 matching over 14 bases. The V gene end was trimmed by 5 bases and the J gene end by 4 bases; junction bases not matched to a gene: 6. This CDR3 is 17 amino acids long. Germline V gene lookup returns CDR1 ENHRY and CDR2 SYGVKD. The CDR3 is CAISQRTSGGPTGELFF. The CDR3 DNA reads TGTGCCATCAGTCAAAGGACTAGCGGGGGGCCCACCGGGGAGCTGTTTTTT.

This clone was recorded only once. The rearrangement links TRBV11-2 to TRBJ1-1, with 9 bases aligning to TRBD1. CDR1 and CDR2 from the germline V gene are SGHAT and FQNNGV. The CDR3 length is 14 residues. The trim removed 7 bases at V and 1 base at J, leaving 4 bases unmatched. The CDR3 spells CASKQGAENTEAFF. CDR3 nucleotide sequence: TGTGCCAGCAAACAGGGGGCGGAGAACACTGAAGCTTTCTTT.

This chain uses TRBV19 with TRBJ1-4; D unclear. The CDR3 has 16 amino acids. The V end was cut by 1 base, the J end by 7 bases, with 16 bases between. CDR1 and CDR2 from the germline V gene are LNHDA and SQIVND (reference sequence). The chain's CDR3 is CASSIGRPSSGEKLFF. CDR3 bases: TGTGCCAGTAGTATAGGCCGGCCTTCAAGCGGTGAAAAACTGTTTTTT.

This chain joins TRBV3-1 (or the pseudogene TRBV3-2) and TRBJ2-5, with TRBD1 identical over 12 bases. Germline-derived CDR1 and CDR2 are LGHDT and YNNKEL (reference sequence). The CDR3 consists of 16 residues. V was clipped by 1 base and J by 9 bases; unmatched bases: 9. CDR3 in amino acids: CASSQAGQGAKGAQYF. CDR3 sequence (DNA): TGTGCCAGCAGCCAAGCGGGACAGGGGGCCAAAGGGGCCCAGTACTTC.

The genes are TRBV7-2 and TRBJ2-4; TRBD2 aligns across 9 bases. The CDR3 contains 14 residues. The V and J ends lost 1 base and 11 bases, in that order; junction bases with no gene match: 6. Germline lookup yields CDR1 SGHTA and CDR2 FQGNSA. CDR3 sequence (DNA): TGTGCCAGCAGCTTAGGGGTAGCGGGGGCCCTTCAGTACTTC. Protein sequence: CASSLGVAGALQYF.

This clone was counted between two and nine times. The chain joins TRBV6-2 or TRBV6-3 to TRBJ1-5, with 9 bases lining up with TRBD1. Germline CDR1 is MNHEY and CDR2 is SVGEGT. CDR3 length: 17 residues. The V segment lost 5 bases and the J segment 2 bases; nucleotides outside the gene matches: 10. The chain's CDR3 is CASSGWDRAGGNQPQHF. As DNA, the CDR3 is TGTGCCAGCAGTGGATGGGACAGGGCCGGGGGCAATCAGCCCCAGCATTTT.

The gene calls are TRBV28 and TRBJ2-1; 14 nucleotides agree with TRBD2. This CDR3 spans 14 amino acids. From germline, CDR1 is MDHEN and CDR2 SYDVKM. Trimming removed 8 bases from V and 6 bases from J; junction bases left unmatched: 3. CDR3 sequence reads: CASGGLAGVNEQFF. The CDR3, as DNA: TGTGCCAGCGGGGGACTAGCGGGGGTCAATGAGCAGTTCTTC.

The rearrangement uses TRBV6-2 or TRBV6-3 and TRBJ1-5, with TRBD1 identical over 7 bases. V lost 3 bases and J lost 7; bases outside the gene matches: 9. Germline CDR1 is MNHEY and CDR2 is SVGEGT. This CDR3 comprises 15 residues. The CDR3 nucleotides read TGTGCCAGCAGTTATGAGGGGGCAGGCGCCCAGCCCCAGCATTTT. Protein product: CASSYEGAGAQPQHF.

This clone has a handful of counts. V and J are TRBV2 and TRBJ1-2, with D perhaps TRBD1 (6 bases). The ends were cut back, 2 bases at V and 8 bases at J, with 12 bases in the middle. In germline, CDR1 is SNHLY, CDR2 FYNNEI. The CDR3 is 13 amino acids. CDR3 sequence: CASSEQQGMGYTF. The CDR3 nucleotides are TGTGCCAGCAGTGAACAGCAGGGGATGGGCTACACCTTC.

Only a few counts were recorded for this clone. The CDR3 protein is CASTDRVGPDTQYF. CDR3 sequence (DNA): TGTGCCAGCACCGACCGGGTCGGCCCAGATACGCAGTATTTT. The chain employs TRBV11-2 and TRBJ2-3; no clear D gene. This CDR3 is built from 14 residues. The V gene lost 7 bases and the J gene lost 4 bases, with 15 bases spanning the gap. Germline CDR1 is SGHAT and CDR2 is FQNNGV.

In its sample, this clone was seen a few times. The chain employs TRBV7-2 and TRBJ1-2; D might be TRBD1 (5 bases). The CDR3 runs to 13 residues. Trimming shortened V by 3 bases and J by 7 bases, and 12 bases separated the two germline ends. Germline CDR1 is SGHTA and CDR2 is FQGNSA. The DNA of the CDR3 is TGTGCCAGCAGCTTGCCAGGGTTGGTTGGCTACACCTTC. Its protein is CASSLPGLVGYTF.

The rearrangement uses TRBV6-6 and TRBJ2-3; 7 bases are a match to TRBD1. The CDR3 runs 14 residues. J was trimmed by 6 bases and V by 6 bases; bases with no gene match: 9. Germline V gives CDR1 MNHNY, CDR2 SVGAGI (reference sequence). The CDR3 DNA sequence: TGTGCCAGCAGCCCGACAGGGTTAAAGGATACGCAGTATTTT. Its translation: CASSPTGLKDTQYF.

This clone has just a few counts. The gene calls are TRBV6-1 and TRBJ2-5; no firm D call. Germline loops: CDR1 MNHNS, CDR2 SASEGT. The V and J ends lost 2 bases and 5 bases respectively, with 6 bases between them. This CDR3 is built from 12 residues. The CDR3 loop reads CASSESPETQYF. The CDR3 DNA is TGTGCCAGCAGTGAATCTCCGGAGACCCAGTACTTC.

Within the sample, this clone is medium-sized. The V and J genes are TRBV7-3 and TRBJ2-3; 8 bases match TRBD1. After removal of 5 bases from V and 6 bases from J, the junction contained 13 bases not matched to a gene. The germline V gene has CDR1 SGHTA and CDR2 FQGTGA. CDR3 length equals 16 residues. The chain's CDR3 is CASSLTSGGAGDTQYF. In nucleotides, the CDR3 is TGTGCCAGCAGCCTCACTTCAGGGGGCGCTGGGGATACGCAGTATTTT.

This clone occurred once. The CDR3 loop is CATSRRDARSEQFF. CDR3 nucleotide sequence: TGTGCCACCAGTAGGAGGGATGCGCGGAGTGAGCAGTTCTTC. The chain employs TRBV24-1 and TRBJ2-1, with D tentatively TRBD2 (6 bases). The CDR3 totals 14 residues. V lost 6 bases, J lost 9 bases, and 17 bases lay in between. Germline CDR1 reads KGHDR; CDR2 reads SFDVKD.

This chain connects TRBV4-3 to TRBJ1-1, with D hard to call. V dropped 3 bases and J dropped 5 bases, with 13 bases sitting between them. This CDR3 contains 14 residues. Looked up from germline, CDR1 is LGHNA and CDR2 is YSLEER. The CDR3 sequence is CASSQALGRTEAFF. For the CDR3, the DNA is TGCGCCAGCAGCCAGGCTCTGGGGAGGACTGAAGCTTTCTTT.

The chain uses TRBV5-8 and TRBJ1-2, with TRBD1 matching 8 bases. The germline V gene has CDR1 SGHTS and CDR2 YDEGEE. The CDR3 totals 14 residues. The V and J ends lost 0 bases and 3 bases, in that order; junction bases with no gene match: 1. In nucleotides, the CDR3 is TGTGCCAGCAGCTTGGGACAGGGGTACTATGGCTACACCTTC. It encodes CASSLGQGYYGYTF.

The V call is TRBV19, the J call TRBJ2-7; D is ambiguous. Germline CDR1 LNHDA, CDR2 SQIVND (reference sequence). The CDR3 has 14 residues. Trimming stripped 3 bases from V and 1 base from J, with 10 bases between. For the CDR3, the DNA is TGTGCCAGTAGTATGAGGCGTACTTCCTACGAGCAGTACTTC. Encoded protein: CASSMRRTSYEQYF.

The chain uses TRBV29-1 and TRBJ2-1; weak D call: TRBD1 (5 bases). V lost 4 bases and J lost 3, with 10 bases in between. Germline CDR1 SQVTM, CDR2 ANQGSEA. This CDR3 comprises 13 residues. In nucleotides, the CDR3 is TGCAGCGTTGTCGACAGCTACTACAATGAGCAGTTCTTC. It is translated as CSVVDSYYNEQFF.

This chain joins TRBV2 and TRBJ1-5, with unresolved D. The CDR3 totals 14 residues. Per germline, CDR1 SNHLY and CDR2 FYNNEI. The ends were cut back, 8 bases at V and 3 bases at J, with 14 bases in the middle. The CDR3 nucleotides read TGTGCCAGCTCTAGGACGGGGTACAATCAGCCCCAGCATTTT. This encodes CASSRTGYNQPQHF.